The text below deals with one TCR beta chain. The sample originates from a study of control samples from healthy donors and cancer patients. Trimming left V 3 bases short and J 6 bases short, with 14 bases between. The CDR3 totals 15 residues. Germline CDR1 is KGHSH and CDR2 is LQKENI. The assay was immunoSEQ multiplex PCR, and TCRdb's table has in-frame clones only and misses some. Here the sample spans 180,000 or so clones, over 85% being singletons. The sample taken for sequencing was blood. This receptor was taken from a woman aged 55-70 years in good health. This chain uses TRBV18 with TRBJ1-4; possible D gene TRBD1, 6 bases. CDR3 coding DNA: TGTGCCAGCTCACCCGCGGACAGCACAGATGAAAAACTGTTTTTT. This codes for CASSPADSTDEKLFF.